The T cell receptor (beta chain) described here comes from a study of early T cells in non-severe SARS-CoV-2 infection. Study context: Unsorted whole-blood RNA was sequenced in bulk, leaving chains unpaired.

As part of library construction, unique molecular identifiers were attached to individual cDNA molecules. Using its own MiXCR run on the 5' RACE reads, TCRdb lists one record per CDR3 protein. The repertoire holds tens of thousands of distinct CDR3 sequences, 7% to 10% seen once, with around 21% in the top ten. In its sample, this clonotype was seen a few times. Its antigen is currently unknown. Overall study results and limits: Missing private and CD4 specificities, VDJdb matching favored anti-spike CD8 responses.

The CDR3 consists of 12 residues. V gave up 5 bases and J gave up 2 bases, with 7 bases separating them. In germline, CDR1 is SEHNR, CDR2 FQNEAQ (reference sequence). The rearrangement uses TRBV7-9 and TRBJ2-7, with D uncertain. The sequencing sample was made of whole blood. The source is an adult who was a healthcare worker with PCR-confirmed SARS-CoV-2 infection or an uninfected control (not recorded which). CDR3 sequence (DNA): TGTGCCAGCAGCAGGGATACCTACGAGCAGTACTTC. Translated, it gives CASSRDTYEQYF. Full variable domain (outside the CDR3, taken from reference TRBV7-9 and TRBJ2-7): DTGVSQNPRHKITKRGQNVTFRCDPISEHNRLYWYRQTLGQGPEFLTYFQNEAQLEKSRLLSDRFSAERPKGSFSTLEIQRTEQGDSAMYLCASSRDTYEQYFGPGTRLTVT.